Detailed here is one T cell receptor beta chain. This record belongs to a study of blood T cell repertoires in COVID-19. Study at large: Spain, Italy and the United States supplied samples that represented acute and convalescent COVID-19.

Per the germline V gene, CDR1 is KGHDR and CDR2 is SFDVKD. Deletions cut 0 bases from V and 0 bases from J, with 11 bases between. This CDR3 comprises 17 residues. Authors' processing steps: Reference gene primer amplification in the assay estimated nucleated cell counts. TCRdb keeps only in-frame clones here, not all; method: immunoSEQ multiplex PCR. V, J and clone size derive from that table, while D and trimming were established from the DNA sequence. The data hold 27,000 or so clones, with about 80% observed a single time. Sequenced material: peripheral blood. The source is a man older than 75 with active or convalescent COVID-19. The chain is built from TRBV24-1 and TRBJ2-1; D gene unclear. CDR3 loop: CATSDLRATNSYNEQFF. In DNA, the CDR3 is TGTGCCACCAGTGATTTGCGCGCCACCAACTCCTACAATGAGCAGTTCTTC.